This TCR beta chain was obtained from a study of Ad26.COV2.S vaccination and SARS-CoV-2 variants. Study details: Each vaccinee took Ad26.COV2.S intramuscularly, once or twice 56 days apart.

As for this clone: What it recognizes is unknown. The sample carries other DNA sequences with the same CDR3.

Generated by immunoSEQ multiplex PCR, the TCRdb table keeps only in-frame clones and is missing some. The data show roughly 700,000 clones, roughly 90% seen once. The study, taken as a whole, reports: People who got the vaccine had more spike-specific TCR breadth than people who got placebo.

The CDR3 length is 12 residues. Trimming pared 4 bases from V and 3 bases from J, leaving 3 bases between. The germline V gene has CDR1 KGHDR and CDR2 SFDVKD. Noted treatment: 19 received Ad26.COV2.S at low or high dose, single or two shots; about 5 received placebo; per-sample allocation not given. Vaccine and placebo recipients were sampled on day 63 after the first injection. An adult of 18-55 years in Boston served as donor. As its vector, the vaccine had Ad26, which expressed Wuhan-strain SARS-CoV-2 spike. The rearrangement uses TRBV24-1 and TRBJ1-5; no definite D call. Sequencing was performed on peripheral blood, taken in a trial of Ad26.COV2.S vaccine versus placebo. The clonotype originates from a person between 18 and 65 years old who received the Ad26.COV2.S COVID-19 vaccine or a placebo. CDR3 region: CATSDNNQPQHF. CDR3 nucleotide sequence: TGTGCCACCAGTGACAACAATCAGCCCCAGCATTTT.